One and the same sample provided the 8 T cell receptor beta chains below, sequenced in a study of radiation and T cells in renal cell carcinoma. Time point given: baseline pretreatment blood. Described treatment: 15 Gy SBRT to primary tumor, nephrectomy 4 weeks later. Method: immunoSEQ multiplex PCR; TCRdb's copy keeps in-frame clones and lacks some. The sample includes about 130,000 clones, roughly 85% of them seen just once. The input for sequencing was blood, taken from a patient whose treatment included radiotherapy and nephrectomy. Receptors originate from a woman aged 60-70 years with renal cell carcinoma.

The chain has TRBV19 and TRBJ2-7; the D is unclear. Trimming pared 5 bases from V and 0 bases from J, leaving 11 bases between. CDR3 length equals 14 residues. Per the germline V gene, CDR1 is LNHDA and CDR2 is SQIVND (reference sequence). The CDR3 nucleotides read TGTGCCAGTAGTCCCAGGACGGCCTCCTACGAGCAGTACTTC. It translates to CASSPRTASYEQYF.

V and J are TRBV6-1 and TRBJ1-1, with 7 bases identical to TRBD1. Germline V gene data show CDR1 as MNHNS and CDR2 as SASEGT. The CDR3 covers 13 residues. V was clipped by 2 bases and J by 11 bases; unmatched bases: 8. The CDR3, as DNA: TGTGCCAGCAGTGAACGGGACAGTAATTCGGCTTTCTTT. Translated: CASSERDSNSAFF.

CDR3 nucleotides: TGTGCCAGCAGCTTCCGGACTCCGGGGGACACTGAAGCTTTCTTT. Amino acid sequence: CASSFRTPGDTEAFF. This chain connects TRBV5-5 to TRBJ1-1; the D gene is possibly TRBD1 (5 bases). V was pared by 2 bases and J by 3 bases, with 14 bases between. Germline V gene lookup returns CDR1 SGHKS and CDR2 YYEKEE (reference sequence). There are 15 residues in the CDR3.

The V and J genes are TRBV5-1 and TRBJ1-6; D ambiguous. Germline values: CDR1 SGHRS, CDR2 YFSETQ. CDR3 size: 14 residues. Trimming shortened V by 0 bases and J by 7 bases, and 8 bases separated the two germline ends. The CDR3 region is CASSLEGNNSPLHF. Written as DNA, the CDR3 is TGCGCCAGCAGCTTGGAAGGGAACAATTCACCCCTCCACTTT.

This rearrangement joins TRBV7-2 to TRBJ1-5, with D possibly TRBD1 on 5 matching bases. CDR1 is SGHTA and CDR2 is FQGNSA in the germline V gene. Trimming removed 1 base from V and 4 bases from J, with 11 bases in between. The CDR3 runs to 15 residues. The CDR3 nucleotides read TGTGCCAGCAGCTTAGTCCCCGGGGGGAATCAGCCCCAGCATTTT. Its protein product is CASSLVPGGNQPQHF.

The chain links TRBV28 to TRBJ1-5; D call uncertain. The germline V gene has CDR1 MDHEN and CDR2 SYDVKM. Trimming removed 10 bases from V and 1 base from J, with 17 bases in between. CDR3 size: 15 residues. In nucleotides, the CDR3 is TGTGCCACCGTTGTTGTGTCGGGGAGCAATCAGCCCCAGCATTTT. As protein: CATVVVSGSNQPQHF.

Comments on this clone: The junction does not match germline at one end; this may be a read error. This rearrangement joins TRBV19 to TRBJ2-1, with D uncertain. CDR3 length equals 13 residues. Germline-derived CDR1 and CDR2 are LNHDA and SQIVND (reference sequence). CDR3 region: CASSSKIGVEQFF. CDR3 sequence (DNA): TGTGCCAGCAGTAGTAAAATTGGGGTCGAGCAGTTCTTC.

The CDR3 protein is CASLGLGETQYF. The CDR3 nucleotides are TGTGCCAGCCTGGGATTAGGAGAGACCCAGTACTTC. The chain carries TRBV28 and TRBJ2-5, with unresolved D. Between the trimmed V and J ends, which lost 8 bases and 4 bases, there was a span of 11 bases. CDR3 length: 12 residues. CDR1 MDHEN and CDR2 SYDVKM come from the germline V gene.